This T cell receptor beta chain was retrieved from a study of CD8+ T cells in alopecia areata. Study-level information: Donor skin was harvested from roughly 6-13-month-old C3H/HeJ mice with spontaneous alopecia and grafted onto roughly 6-10-week-old female C3H/HeJ recipients.

CD4, CD8alpha, NKG2D, NKG2ACE and other markers were used to sort pooled cutaneous lymph node cells. cDNA prepared by RNA extraction and subsequent reverse transcription served as the template for sequencing. Sequencing used immunoSEQ multiplex PCR; TCRdb keeps in-frame clones, though not all of them. There are 20,000 or so clones in the sample, none observed a single time. Ten or more counts support this clone. Its antigen is as yet unknown. Gene names and germline refer to mouse. The read ends 4 residues shy of where the CDR3 ends; the end is completed using the germline J gene. Findings of the study overall: Higher clonality than in normal scalp was seen in lesional scalp, especially alopecia totalis/universalis. There were also resident alphabeta T cells of normal skin sequenced in scalp samples.

Losses at the gene ends were 2 bases for V and 0 bases for J; bases not matched to a gene: 4. Germline V gives CDR1 NNHNN, CDR2 SYGAGS (reference sequence). The CDR3 extends over 17 amino acids. The chain is built from TRBV13-2 and TRBJ2-1, with 11 bases that match TRBD2. The sequence was obtained from a C3H/HeJ mouse with alopecia areata. The mouse line has the MHC haplotype H2-k. The sequencing input was CD8+ T cells sorted from a lymph node. CDR3 amino acids: CASGEPGTGGNYAEQFF. The CDR3 bases that were read are TGTGCCAGCGGTGAGCCCGGGACTGGGGGTAACTATGCT.